One and the same sample provided the 28 T cell receptor beta chains below, sequenced in a study of T cell responses to AZD1222 COVID-19 vaccine. Libraries were prepared by immunoSEQ multiplex PCR; TCRdb keeps only in-frame clonotypes and omits some of them. The sample carries some 150,000 clones, roughly 89% recorded once. The starting material was peripheral blood, obtained on day 0 of AZD1222 vaccination. These receptors were collected from an adult in good health.

The chain links TRBV5-4 to TRBJ2-2, with 7 bases lining up with TRBD2. CDR1 and CDR2 (germline): SGHNT, YYREEE (reference sequence). Trimming cost V 4 bases and J 5 bases; bases outside gene matches: 8. The length of the CDR3 is 15 residues. The CDR3, as DNA: TGTGCCAGCAGCCCCGGGACTACGAGGACCGGGGAGCTGTTTTTT. Amino acid sequence: CASSPGTTRTGELFF. Drawing the rest from reference TRBV5-4 and TRBJ2-2, the complete variable domain is ETGVTQSPTHLIKTRGQQVTLRCSSQSGHNTVSWYQQALGQGPQFIFQYYREEENGRGNFPPRFSGLQFPNYSSELNVNALELDDSALYLCASSPGTTRTGELFFGEGSRLTVL.

The chain combines TRBV2 with TRBJ1-3, with D maybe TRBD1 (6 bases). The CDR3 sequence is 14 residues long. Germline values: CDR1 SNHLY, CDR2 FYNNEI. Trimming cost V 3 bases and J 6 bases, with 12 bases left between them. The CDR3, as DNA: TGTGCCAGCAGTGAGGCGTGGACAGCAAACACCATATATTTT. Its translation is CASSEAWTANTIYF.

J is TRBJ1-2 and V is TRBV11-2; TRBD1 might be the D (6 bases). From germline, CDR1 is SGHAT and CDR2 FQNNGV. V shed 0 bases and J shed 10 bases, with 12 bases lying between them. The CDR3 has 13 amino acids. CDR3 amino acids: CASSLDDGGPYTF. In DNA form, the CDR3 reads TGTGCCAGCAGCTTAGATGACGGGGGGCCCTACACCTTC.

J is TRBJ1-5 and V is TRBV6-5; D is ambiguous. This CDR3 contains 14 residues. V gave up 7 bases and J gave up 3 bases, with 13 bases separating them. Germline CDR1 reads MNHEY; CDR2 reads SVGAGI. CDR3 loop: CASIRSEANQPQHF. CDR3 bases: TGTGCCAGCATCCGTAGTGAGGCCAATCAGCCCCAGCATTTT.

The chain uses TRBV19 and TRBJ2-7, with TRBD1 identical over 10 bases. From germline, CDR1 is LNHDA and CDR2 SQIVND (reference sequence). This CDR3 is 16 amino acids long. The junction had 10 bases not matched to a gene; V was cut back by 5 bases and J by 3 bases. This chain's CDR3 is CASSSNGDRGLYEQYF. The CDR3 DNA is TGTGCCAGTAGTTCAAACGGCGACAGGGGGCTCTACGAGCAGTACTTC.

The chain combines TRBV4-1 with TRBJ2-7; D not resolved. This CDR3 spans 13 amino acids. V shed 1 base and J shed 4 bases, with 8 bases lying between them. CDR1 and CDR2 from the germline V gene are MGHRA and YSYEKL. CDR3 sequence reads: CASSQAGDYEQYF. CDR3 in DNA: TGCGCCAGCAGCCAAGCTGGGGATTACGAGCAGTACTTC.

The chain is built from TRBV28 and TRBJ2-2, with 7 nucleotides matching TRBD2. The CDR3 spans 15 residues. Germline V CDR1 and CDR2: MDHEN, SYDVKM. Germline trimming cut 6 bases from V and 4 bases from J; bases unmatched to any gene: 8. The CDR3 bases are TGTGCCAGCAGGGTACGCGGGGGAGGCACCGGGGAGCTGTTTTTT. Amino acids: CASRVRGGGTGELFF.

This chain connects TRBV25-1 to TRBJ1-2; unclear D gene. The CDR3 loop spans 14 amino acids. Looked up from germline, CDR1 is MGHDK and CDR2 is SYGVNS. Trimming shortened V by 4 bases and J by 4 bases, and 13 bases separated the two germline ends. CDR3 residues: CASSGRTDIYGYTF. CDR3 nucleotides: TGTGCCAGCAGTGGACGGACGGATATCTATGGCTACACCTTC.

The V gene is TRBV14, the J gene TRBJ2-1, with a tentative D call TRBD2 (5 bases). The CDR3 extends over 16 amino acids. Germline V gives CDR1 SGHDN, CDR2 FVKESK. Trimming left V 1 base short and J 0 bases short, with 10 bases between. CDR3 sequence reads: CASSQGGSSSYNEQFF. The CDR3 DNA follows: TGTGCCAGCAGCCAAGGCGGGTCTAGCTCCTACAATGAGCAGTTCTTC.

The chain has TRBV19 and TRBJ2-2, with 8 bases lining up with TRBD1. The CDR3 has 16 residues. Germline CDR1 reads LNHDA; CDR2 reads SQIVND (reference sequence). Trimming removed 3 bases from V and 6 bases from J; junction bases left unmatched: 9. The CDR3: CASSMPRGLAPGELFF. CDR3 sequence (DNA): TGTGCCAGTAGTATGCCCAGGGGGCTAGCTCCCGGGGAGCTGTTTTTT.

V gene TRBV5-6 combines with J gene TRBJ2-3; 7 nucleotides align to TRBD1. Germline loops: CDR1 SGHDT, CDR2 YYEEEE. V was clipped by 5 bases and J by 0 bases; unmatched bases: 6. This CDR3 region has 15 residues. CDR3 sequence: CASRRDSRSTDTQYF. In DNA form, the CDR3 reads TGTGCCAGCAGAAGGGACAGTCGAAGCACAGATACGCAGTATTTT.

The rearrangement joins TRBV4-2 to TRBJ2-7; 9 nucleotides align to TRBD2. The CDR3 consists of 17 residues. After removal of 0 bases from V and 4 bases from J, the junction contained 10 bases not matched to a gene. Germline CDR1 LGHNA, CDR2 YNFKEQ. The CDR3 reads CASSQEGYIAGAYEQYF. The CDR3 nucleotides are TGTGCCAGCAGCCAAGAGGGGTATATAGCGGGAGCTTACGAGCAGTACTTC.

The genes are TRBV7-2 and TRBJ1-2, with no clear D. Germline V lookup: CDR1 SGHTA, CDR2 FQGNSA. Trimming took off 5 bases at V and 8 bases at J, with 21 bases between the two ends. This CDR3 comprises 15 residues. CDR3 amino acids: CASSPFRTGNGGYTF. Written as DNA, the CDR3 is TGTGCCAGCAGCCCTTTCAGGACGGGGAATGGAGGCTACACCTTC.

The CDR3 sequence is CASSPSGTETWETQYF. CDR3 sequence (DNA): TGTGCCAGCAGTCCCTCCGGGACCGAGACATGGGAGACCCAGTACTTC. The rearrangement joins TRBV28 to TRBJ2-5, with D possibly being TRBD1 or TRBD2 (5 bases each). The germline V and J ends were trimmed by 5 bases and 5 bases, with 21 bases remaining between them. The CDR3 spans 16 residues. Germline V gene data show CDR1 as MDHEN and CDR2 as SYDVKM.

Only one count was recorded for this clone. CDR3 amino acids: CASSEAGRGYIQYF. The CDR3 DNA reads TGTGCCAGCAGTGAAGCGGGCAGGGGTTACATTCAGTACTTC. The rearrangement links TRBV2 to TRBJ2-4, with a weak D call TRBD1 (6 bases). Trimming left V 0 bases short and J 8 bases short, with 11 bases between. Germline V lookup: CDR1 SNHLY, CDR2 FYNNEI. This CDR3 comprises 14 residues.

This clone has only one observation. The rearrangement uses TRBV5-6 and TRBJ1-1; TRBD1 might be the D (5 bases). CDR3 length: 13 amino acids. V lost 4 bases, J lost 1 base, and 8 bases lay in between. Germline-derived CDR1 and CDR2 are SGHDT and YYEEEE. The CDR3 nucleotides are TGTGCCAGCAGCCCAGGACAGAACACTGAAGCTTTCTTT. Protein: CASSPGQNTEAFF.

This clone was picked up one time. J is TRBJ2-7 and V is TRBV4-1, with D tentatively TRBD1 (5 bases). Deletions cut 1 base from V and 4 bases from J, with 17 bases between. Germline-derived CDR1 and CDR2 are MGHRA and YSYEKL. This CDR3 contains 16 residues. CDR3 amino acids: CASSQARGQGIYEQYF. The DNA of the CDR3 is TGCGCCAGCAGCCAAGCGCGTGGGCAGGGTATATACGAGCAGTACTTC.

The chain uses TRBV7-2 and TRBJ2-3; 8 bases map to TRBD2. There are 14 residues in the CDR3. CDR1 SGHTA and CDR2 FQGNSA come from the germline V gene. J gave up 4 bases and V 4 bases, and 4 bases lay outside the gene matches. CDR3 DNA sequence: TGTGCCAGCAGCTCCATGACTAGCGCAGATACGCAGTATTTT. This encodes CASSSMTSADTQYF.

The chain recombines TRBV27 with TRBJ2-3, with TRBD2 matching over 7 bases. Germline V lookup: CDR1 MNHEY, CDR2 SMNVEV (reference sequence). The junction had 2 bases not matched to a gene; V was cut back by 0 bases and J by 2 bases. The CDR3 sequence is 15 residues long. CDR3 DNA sequence: TGTGCCAGCAGTTTATCGGGGGGGACCACAGATACGCAGTATTTT. Its translation: CASSLSGGTTDTQYF.

This rearrangement joins TRBV6-5 to TRBJ1-4; D unclear. This CDR3 has 13 residues. CDR1 and CDR2 (germline): MNHEY, SVGAGI. Between the trimmed V and J ends, which lost 4 bases and 8 bases, there was a span of 11 bases. CDR3 loop: CASSLVPREKLFF. The CDR3 DNA reads TGTGCCAGCAGTTTAGTGCCACGAGAAAAACTGTTTTTT.

The chain carries TRBV2 and TRBJ1-3; the match to TRBD1 covers 7 bases. Germline V CDR1 and CDR2: SNHLY, FYNNEI. CDR3 length: 16 amino acids. V trimming: 5 bases; J trimming: 0 bases; junction bases outside the gene matches: 7. CDR3 in amino acids: CASSRGQVNSGNTIYF. CDR3 DNA sequence: TGTGCCAGCAGTCGCGGACAGGTGAACTCTGGAAACACCATATATTTT.

The chain has TRBV11-2 and TRBJ2-7; 10 bases agree with TRBD1. V shed 5 bases, J shed 4 bases, and the junction held 2 bases outside the gene matches. This CDR3 is 13 amino acids long. Germline assignment: CDR1 SGHAT and CDR2 FQNNGV. CDR3 in DNA: TGTGCCAGCAGCAGGGGACAGGGGTACGAGCAGTACTTC. This encodes CASSRGQGYEQYF.

The V gene is TRBV2, the J gene TRBJ2-1; possible D gene TRBD1, 6 bases. Trimming took 7 bases from V and 5 from J, leaving 12 bases between them. Per the germline V gene, CDR1 is SNHLY and CDR2 is FYNNEI. The CDR3 runs to 13 residues. CDR3 coding DNA: TGTGCCAGCATTTGGACAGACAACAATGAGCAGTTCTTC. As protein: CASIWTDNNEQFF.

The chain uses TRBV7-9 and TRBJ1-3; D call uncertain. The V end lost 5 bases, the J end lost 8 bases, and 13 bases lay between the germline ends. Germline assignment: CDR1 SEHNR and CDR2 FQNEAQ (reference sequence). The CDR3 spans 13 residues. CDR3 sequence: CASSPFPVDTIYF. In nucleotides, the CDR3 is TGTGCCAGCAGCCCGTTCCCCGTTGACACCATATATTTT.

V is TRBV5-1 and J is TRBJ2-7; the D gene is possibly TRBD1 (6 bases). The germline CDR1 and CDR2 sequences are SGHRS and YFSETQ. CDR3 size: 15 residues. V lost 0 bases and J lost 4, with 14 bases in between. The CDR3 DNA sequence: TGCGCCAGCAGCTTGGTATTGGGCAGGGGTTACGAGCAGTACTTC. It encodes CASSLVLGRGYEQYF. Combining the CDR3 with reference TRBV5-1 and TRBJ2-7 gives the whole variable domain KAGVTQTPRYLIKTRGQQVTLSCSPISGHRSVSWYQQTPGQGLQFLFEYFSETQRNKGNFPGRFSGRQFSNSRSEMNVSTLELGDSALYLCASSLVLGRGYEQYFGPGTRLTVT.

This rearrangement joins TRBV6-2 or TRBV6-3 to TRBJ2-5; D not resolved. Germline CDR1 is MNHEY and CDR2 is SVGEGT. The CDR3 runs 12 residues. V gave up 0 bases and J gave up 5 bases, with 4 bases separating them. The CDR3 loop is CASSYSGETQYF. The CDR3 bases are TGTGCCAGCAGTTACTCCGGGGAGACCCAGTACTTC.

CDR3 in amino acids: CASSWGRANEKLFF. CDR3 sequence (DNA): TGTGCCAGCAGTTGGGGCAGAGCAAATGAAAAACTGTTTTTT. The genes are TRBV28 and TRBJ1-4; D possibly corresponds to TRBD1 (5 bases). The V end lost 4 bases, the J end lost 5 bases, and 11 bases lay between the germline ends. The CDR3 contains 14 residues. Germline V gene data show CDR1 as MDHEN and CDR2 as SYDVKM. The full variable domain, with the rest looked up from reference TRBV28 and TRBJ1-4, is DVKVTQSSRYLVKRTGEKVFLECVQDMDHENMFWYRQDPGLGLRLIYFSYDVKMKEKGDIPEGYSVSREKKERFSLILESASTNQTSMYLCASSWGRANEKLFFGSGTQLSVL.

The J gene is TRBJ2-7, the V gene TRBV28; TRBD2 aligns across 12 bases. CDR1 and CDR2 from the germline V gene are MDHEN and SYDVKM. V lost 4 bases to trimming and J lost 4 bases; unmatched junction nucleotides: 5. This CDR3 has 15 amino acids. In DNA, the CDR3 is TGTGCCAGCAGTTCGCTAGCGGGGGGGTTGTACGAGCAGTACTTC. It codes for CASSSLAGGLYEQYF.